The 31 T cell receptor beta chains reported below all come from one sample, sequenced in a study of T cell responses to AZD1222 COVID-19 vaccine. Clones were read by immunoSEQ multiplex PCR, and TCRdb kept only the in-frame ones, dropping some. This sample has around 160,000 clones; approximately 90% occur once, and the top ten carry 2.5% to 3%. Sequenced material: peripheral blood, taken on day 0 of MenACWY control vaccination. The receptors originated from an adult in good health.

V and J are TRBV5-1 and TRBJ2-7; 7 nucleotides agree with TRBD2. V lost 5 bases and J lost 1; bases outside the gene matches: 6. CDR3 length: 14 residues. CDR1 is SGHRS, CDR2 YFSETQ, per germline. CDR3: CASRPTSHSYEQYF. The CDR3 DNA follows: TGCGCCAGCAGACCGACTAGCCATTCCTACGAGCAGTACTTC.

The CDR3 is CASSSSPYISYNEQFF. The CDR3 region has the DNA TGTGCCAGCAGCTCCTCCCCCTATATCTCCTACAATGAGCAGTTCTTC. J is TRBJ2-1 and V is TRBV3-1 (or the pseudogene TRBV3-2); the D is unclear. V lost 5 bases and J 0 bases, leaving 14 bases between the germline ends. Germline V gene lookup returns CDR1 LGHDT and CDR2 YNNKEL (reference sequence). This CDR3 is built from 16 residues.

The V gene is TRBV14, the J gene TRBJ1-1; no clear D. Germline V gene data show CDR1 as SGHDN and CDR2 as FVKESK. The CDR3 runs to 13 residues. Between the trimmed V and J ends, which lost 4 bases and 6 bases, there was a span of 12 bases. This CDR3 is CASSLSPGAEAFF. CDR3 bases: TGTGCCAGCAGCCTCAGCCCCGGGGCTGAAGCTTTCTTT.

J is TRBJ2-7 and V is TRBV3-1 (or the pseudogene TRBV3-2); possibly TRBD1 for D (5 bases). There are 14 residues in the CDR3. The V end was cut by 3 bases, the J end by 2 bases, with 11 bases between. The V gene's germline CDR1 is LGHDT and CDR2 YNNKEL (reference sequence). CDR3 region: CASSHLGAAYEQYF. CDR3 nucleotides: TGTGCCAGCAGCCACTTAGGGGCCGCCTACGAGCAGTACTTC.

This chain links TRBV27 with TRBJ1-4; D call uncertain. Germline V gene data show CDR1 as MNHEY and CDR2 as SMNVEV (reference sequence). V gave up 6 bases and J gave up 5 bases, with 13 bases separating them. The CDR3 is 14 amino acids. CDR3 protein: CASSRVGVNEKLFF. The DNA of the CDR3 is TGTGCCAGCAGCCGCGTTGGGGTCAATGAAAAACTGTTTTTT. Full variable domain (outside the CDR3, taken from reference TRBV27 and TRBJ1-4): EAQVTQNPRYLITVTGKKLTVTCSQNMNHEYMSWYRQDPGLGLRQIYYSMNVEVTDKGDVPEGYKVSRKEKRNFPLILESPSPNQTSLYFCASSRVGVNEKLFFGSGTQLSVL.

This chain uses TRBV5-8 with TRBJ2-2; no clear D gene. The CDR3 consists of 16 residues. CDR1 and CDR2 from the germline V gene are SGHTS and YDEGEE. Trimming pared 0 bases from V and 2 bases from J, leaving 11 bases between. The CDR3 sequence is CASSLGRVGNTGELFF. DNA of the CDR3: TGTGCCAGCAGCTTGGGCCGCGTGGGAAACACCGGGGAGCTGTTTTTT. Full variable domain (missing parts from reference TRBV5-8 and TRBJ2-2): EAGVTQSPTHLIKTRGQQATLRCSPISGHTSVYWYQQALGLGLQFLLWYDEGEERNRGNFPPRFSGRQFPNYSSELNVNALELEDSALYLCASSLGRVGNTGELFFGEGSRLTVL.

The chain recombines TRBV2 with TRBJ1-2, with D uncertain. The CDR3 is made up of 11 amino acids. Trimming pared 6 bases from V and 13 bases from J, leaving 15 bases between. The germline CDR1 and CDR2 sequences are SNHLY and FYNNEI. The CDR3 nucleotides are TGTGCCAGCAGCGCCACTCTCAGCTCCACCTTC. As protein: CASSATLSSTF. Based on the CDR3 plus reference TRBV2 and TRBJ1-2, the full variable domain is EPEVTQTPSHQVTQMGQEVILRCVPISNHLYFYWYRQILGQKVEFLVSFYNNEISEKSEIFDDQFSVERPDGSNFTLKIRSTKLEDSAMYFCASSATLSSTFGSGTRLTVV.

This chain uses TRBV10-3 with TRBJ2-2, with 14 bases fitting TRBD2. CDR3 size: 15 residues. V dropped 11 bases and J dropped 8; count of bases not matched to a gene: 10. The germline CDR1 and CDR2 sequences are ENHRY and SYGVKD. Written as DNA, the CDR3 is TGTGCCGCCTCCGGGACTAGCGGGGGAAAAGGGGAGCTGTTTTTT. Protein sequence: CAASGTSGGKGELFF.

In this sample, this clone turned up once. This chain uses TRBV19 with TRBJ2-7, with 11 positions matching TRBD1. Trimming removed 4 bases from V and 7 bases from J; junction bases left unmatched: 3. In germline, CDR1 is LNHDA, CDR2 SQIVND (reference sequence). CDR3 length: 13 residues. The CDR3 loop reads CASSTGQGEEQYF. CDR3 sequence (DNA): TGTGCCAGTAGTACGGGACAGGGGGAAGAGCAGTACTTC. Full variable domain (missing parts from reference TRBV19 and TRBJ2-7): DGGITQSPKYLFRKEGQNVTLSCEQNLNHDAMYWYRQDPGQGLRLIYYSQIVNDFQKGDIAEGYSVSREKKESFPLTVTSAQKNPTAFYLCASSTGQGEEQYFGPGTRLTVT.

The V and J genes are TRBV2 and TRBJ2-5; D unresolved. Germline V gene sequence: CDR1 SNHLY, CDR2 FYNNEI. This CDR3 region has 11 residues. The V and J ends lost 4 bases and 5 bases respectively, with 5 bases between them. CDR3 DNA: TGTGCCAGCAGTGGTTTGGAGACCCAGTACTTC. It yields the protein CASSGLETQYF.

In its sample, this clone was seen once. This chain connects TRBV7-9 to TRBJ1-2; no firm D call. CDR1 and CDR2 from the germline V gene are SEHNR and FQNEAQ (reference sequence). V was clipped by 4 bases and J by 1 base, with 4 bases between them. The length of the CDR3 is 12 residues. The CDR3 here is CASSSNNYGYTF. The CDR3 DNA follows: TGTGCCAGCAGCTCGAATAACTATGGCTACACCTTC.

The V and J genes are TRBV7-9 and TRBJ2-2; D possibly corresponds to TRBD2 (6 bases). CDR1 and CDR2 from the germline V gene are SEHNR and FQNEAQ (reference sequence). V shed 7 bases and J shed 2 bases, with 20 bases lying between them. This CDR3 has 17 residues. In nucleotides, the CDR3 is TGTGCCAGCATCACAAGAACGGGACTCACTAACACCGGGGAGCTGTTTTTT. This codes for CASITRTGLTNTGELFF.

The chain uses TRBV3-1 (or the pseudogene TRBV3-2) and TRBJ2-5; possibly TRBD1 for D (5 bases). The germline V gene has CDR1 LGHDT and CDR2 YNNKEL (reference sequence). The V end was cut by 2 bases, the J end by 4 bases, with 14 bases between. This CDR3 is 15 amino acids long. CDR3 coding DNA: TGTGCCAGCAGCCAACCCAGACAGATCAGAGAGACCCAGTACTTC. Amino acid sequence: CASSQPRQIRETQYF.

This clone occurred once. The V call is TRBV18, the J call TRBJ1-1; a weak D match, TRBD1 (5 bases). CDR1 and CDR2 (germline): KGHSH, LQKENI. V dropped 1 base and J dropped 1 base, with 10 bases sitting between them. The CDR3 has 15 amino acids. The CDR3 sequence is CASSPQSGGNTEAFF. The CDR3 DNA reads as TGTGCCAGCTCACCACAGTCCGGGGGGAACACTGAAGCTTTCTTT. Full variable domain (outside the CDR3, taken from reference TRBV18 and TRBJ1-1): NAGVMQNPRHLVRRRGQEARLRCSPMKGHSHVYWYRQLPEEGLKFMVYLQKENIIDESGMPKERFSAEFPKEGPSILRIQQVVRGDSAAYFCASSPQSGGNTEAFFGQGTRLTVV.

This chain links TRBV12-3 or TRBV12-4 with TRBJ1-2, with D unclear. V dropped 3 bases and J dropped 2 bases, with 7 bases sitting between them. The length of the CDR3 is 13 residues. The CDR3 loop is CASSLSQNYGYTF. Here the CDR3 DNA reads TGTGCCAGCAGTTTGAGTCAGAACTATGGCTACACCTTC.

The DNA for the CDR3 is TGTGCCAGCAGCCCTTCGGCAGGGGGGACCTACGAGCAGTACTTC. Translated, it gives CASSPSAGGTYEQYF. The chain has TRBV7-8 and TRBJ2-7, with a weak D call TRBD1 (7 bases). The germline CDR1 and CDR2 sequences are SGHVS and FQNEAQ. The CDR3 extends over 15 amino acids. V shed 5 bases and J shed 2 bases, with 16 bases lying between them.

The chain employs TRBV6-5 and TRBJ1-5; perhaps TRBD1 as D (6 bases). The germline V gene encodes CDR1 MNHEY and CDR2 SVGAGI. With 6 bases removed from V and 0 bases from J, the gap between germline ends came to 9 bases. There are 14 residues in the CDR3. The CDR3 region is CASRTRGSNQPQHF. CDR3 DNA sequence: TGTGCCAGCAGGACCAGGGGTAGCAATCAGCCCCAGCATTTT.

V is TRBV29-1 and J is TRBJ2-2; 8 bases map to TRBD1. CDR3 length equals 14 residues. Germline CDR1 reads SQVTM; CDR2 reads ANQGSEA. V lost 7 bases and J lost 0; bases outside the gene matches: 4. CDR3 DNA sequence: TGCAGCGCTGACAGGGGATCGAACACCGGGGAGCTGTTTTTT. As protein: CSADRGSNTGELFF.

V gene TRBV10-2 combines with J gene TRBJ2-7, with 8 bases matching TRBD1. J gave up 4 bases and V 0 bases, and 5 bases lay outside the gene matches. The CDR3 covers 15 residues. Germline V lookup: CDR1 WSHSY, CDR2 SAAADI. CDR3 in amino acids: CASSESQGAQYEQYF. As DNA, the CDR3 is TGCGCCAGCAGTGAGTCGCAGGGGGCCCAATACGAGCAGTACTTC.

This rearrangement joins TRBV11-3 to TRBJ2-1; D is unresolved. V shed 2 bases and J shed 7 bases, with 6 bases lying between them. CDR3 length equals 12 residues. CDR1 is SGHNT, CDR2 YENEEA, per germline. The CDR3 DNA reads TGTGCCAGCAGCTTACTAGAAAATGAGCAGTTCTTC. It translates to CASSLLENEQFF.

The chain has TRBV29-1 and TRBJ1-2; the D gene is possibly TRBD1 (6 bases). The CDR3 spans 16 residues. Germline V gene data show CDR1 as SQVTM and CDR2 as ANQGSEA. Trimming took off 6 bases at V and 5 bases at J, with 25 bases between the two ends. CDR3 residues: CSVAPGATKLLYGYTF. The CDR3 nucleotides are TGCAGCGTAGCGCCGGGGGCGACGAAGCTACTATATGGCTACACCTTC.

The gene calls are TRBV10-2 and TRBJ1-5; a weak D match, TRBD1 (5 bases). This CDR3 has 17 amino acids. Looked up from germline, CDR1 is WSHSY and CDR2 is SAAADI. Trimming left V 5 bases short and J 3 bases short, with 20 bases between. The CDR3, as DNA: TGCGCCAGCAGTTGGGCTGATCAAGGGGCAGCCAATCAGCCCCAGCATTTT. Amino acid sequence: CASSWADQGAANQPQHF.

The V call is TRBV9, the J call TRBJ2-1; 8 nucleotides match TRBD1. CDR1 and CDR2 (germline): SGDLS, YYNGEE. V shed 3 bases, J shed 0 bases, and the junction held 2 bases outside the gene matches. CDR3 length equals 15 residues. The DNA of the CDR3 is TGTGCCAGCAGCGAAACAGGGGGCTCCTACAATGAGCAGTTCTTC. Translation gives CASSETGGSYNEQFF.

V is TRBV5-1 and J is TRBJ2-5; D may be TRBD2 (6 bases). This CDR3 spans 13 amino acids. Per germline, CDR1 SGHRS and CDR2 YFSETQ. The V end lost 5 bases, the J end lost 0 bases, and 8 bases lay between the germline ends. As DNA, the CDR3 is TGCGCCAGCAGAGGCGGGAACCAAGAGACCCAGTACTTC. This codes for CASRGGNQETQYF.

This chain links TRBV19 with TRBJ1-4; 10 positions agree with TRBD1. The CDR3 is 15 amino acids. Losses at the gene ends were 6 bases for V and 8 bases for J; bases not matched to a gene: 9. CDR1 LNHDA and CDR2 SQIVND come from the germline V gene (reference sequence). CDR3 loop: CASRNWTGGREKLFF. CDR3 in DNA: TGTGCCAGTAGAAACTGGACAGGGGGAAGGGAAAAACTGTTTTTT.

V is TRBV4-2 and J is TRBJ2-7; 8 positions agree with TRBD1. Germline CDR1 and CDR2: LGHNA and YNFKEQ. V lost 2 bases and J lost 0; bases outside the gene matches: 6. The CDR3 is 16 residues long. CDR3 region: CASSQFLGQGSYEQYF. CDR3 sequence (DNA): TGTGCCAGCAGCCAATTCCTAGGACAGGGCTCCTACGAGCAGTACTTC.

This clone was recorded a few times. An end of the junction does not agree with germline; a read error may underlie this. The chain recombines TRBV24-1 with TRBJ1-5; tentative D call: TRBD1 (6 bases). The CDR3 runs to 9 residues. Germline assignment: CDR1 KGHDR and CDR2 SFDVKD. The DNA of the CDR3 is TGTGCCCCCAGGGGGCCCCAGCATTTT. This gives the protein CAPRGPQHF.

V is TRBV5-1 and J is TRBJ2-7; 10 bases are a match to TRBD2. Germline V lookup: CDR1 SGHRS, CDR2 YFSETQ. The CDR3 totals 14 residues. V shed 3 bases and J 5 bases; nucleotides not matched to a gene: 5. This CDR3 reads CASSSGTSVHEQYF. CDR3 sequence (DNA): TGCGCCAGCAGCTCAGGGACTAGCGTACACGAGCAGTACTTC.

The chain links TRBV5-6 to TRBJ2-7, with 11 nucleotides matching TRBD2. J lost 2 bases, V lost 0 bases, and 4 bases had no gene match. CDR3 length: 16 amino acids. Germline V gives CDR1 SGHDT, CDR2 YYEEEE. CDR3 loop: CASSLVGTSGAYEQYF. The CDR3 DNA sequence: TGTGCCAGCAGCTTGGTTGGGACTAGCGGAGCCTACGAGCAGTACTTC.

V and J are TRBV10-3 and TRBJ2-3; 11 bases fit TRBD2. This CDR3 contains 14 residues. CDR1 is ENHRY and CDR2 is SYGVKD in the germline V gene. J lost 4 bases, V lost 10 bases, and 7 bases had no gene match. CDR3 sequence reads: CATSTSGNSDTQYF. The CDR3 bases are TGTGCCACCTCGACTAGCGGGAACTCAGATACGCAGTATTTT.

CDR3 loop: CASSQQGGGAYNEQFF. The DNA of the CDR3 is TGCGCCAGCAGCCAGCAAGGGGGGGGAGCCTACAATGAGCAGTTCTTC. This chain uses TRBV4-1 with TRBJ2-1; D is perhaps TRBD2 (7 bases). V dropped 3 bases and J dropped 2 bases, with 14 bases sitting between them. The CDR3 contains 16 residues. Germline V gene sequence: CDR1 MGHRA, CDR2 YSYEKL.